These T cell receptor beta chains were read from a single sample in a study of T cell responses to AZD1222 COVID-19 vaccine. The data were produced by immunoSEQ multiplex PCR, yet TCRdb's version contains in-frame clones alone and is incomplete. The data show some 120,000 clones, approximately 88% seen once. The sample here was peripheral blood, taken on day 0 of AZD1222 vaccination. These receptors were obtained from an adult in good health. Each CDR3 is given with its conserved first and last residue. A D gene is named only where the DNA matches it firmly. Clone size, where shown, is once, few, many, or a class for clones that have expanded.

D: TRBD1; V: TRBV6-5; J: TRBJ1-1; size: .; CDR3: CASRGQGDTEAFF; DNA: TGTGCCAGCCGGGGACAGGGGGACACTGAAGCTTTCTTT
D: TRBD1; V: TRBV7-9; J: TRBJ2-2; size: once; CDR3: CASSFAQGVTGELFF; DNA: TGTGCCAGCAGCTTTGCACAGGGGGTCACCGGGGAGCTGTTTTTT
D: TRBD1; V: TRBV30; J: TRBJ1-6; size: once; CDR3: CAWRALEGTGSNSPLHF; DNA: TGTGCCTGGAGAGCTCTAGAAGGGACAGGGAGTAATTCACCCCTCCACTTT
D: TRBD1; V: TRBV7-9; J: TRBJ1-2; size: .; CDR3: CASSLAVGTGSPRGYTF; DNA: TGTGCCAGCAGCTTAGCCGTCGGGACAGGGTCACCCCGGGGCTACACCTTC
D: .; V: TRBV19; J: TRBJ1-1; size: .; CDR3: CASSQQGTRNTEAFF; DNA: TGTGCCAGTAGTCAGCAGGGGACTAGGAACACTGAAGCTTTCTTT
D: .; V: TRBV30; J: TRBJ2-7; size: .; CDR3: CAWSGSYSRYF; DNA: TGTGCCTGGAGCGGGAGCTATAGTAGGTACTTC
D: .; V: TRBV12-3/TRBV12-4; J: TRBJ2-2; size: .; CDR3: CASQAGLGGELFF; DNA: TGTGCCAGCCAGGCGGGTTTGGGCGGGGAGCTGTTTTTT
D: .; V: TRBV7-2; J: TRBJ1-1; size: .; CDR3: CASSLTGHTEAFF; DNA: TGTGCCAGCAGCTTAACAGGGCACACTGAAGCTTTCTTT
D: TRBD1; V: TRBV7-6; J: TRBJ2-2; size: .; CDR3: CASSSSGTGSVGELFF; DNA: TGTGCCAGCAGCTCTTCAGGGACAGGGTCGGTCGGGGAGCTGTTTTTT
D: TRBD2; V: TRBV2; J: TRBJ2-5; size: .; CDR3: CASSEASGGYETQYF; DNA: TGTGCCAGCAGTGAAGCTAGCGGGGGGTACGAGACCCAGTACTTC
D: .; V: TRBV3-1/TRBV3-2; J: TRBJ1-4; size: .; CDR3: CASSPPGFGGEKLFF; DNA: TGTGCCAGCAGCCCCCCCGGTTTCGGGGGAGAAAAACTGTTTTTT
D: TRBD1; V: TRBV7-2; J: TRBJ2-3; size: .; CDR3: CASSSSGTEGTDTQYF; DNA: TGTGCCAGCAGCTCTTCCGGGACAGAAGGCACAGATACGCAGTATTTT
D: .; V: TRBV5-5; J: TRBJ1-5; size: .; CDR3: CASSLHRASNQPQHF; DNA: TGTGCCAGCAGCTTGCACAGGGCTTCCAATCAGCCCCAGCATTTT
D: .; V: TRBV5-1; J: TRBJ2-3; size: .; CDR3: CASSLAGGASTDTQYF; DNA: TGCGCCAGCAGCTTGGCGGGCGGGGCTAGCACAGATACGCAGTATTTT
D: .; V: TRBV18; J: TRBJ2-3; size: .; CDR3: CASSPPRVSPGTDTQYF; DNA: TGTGCCAGCTCACCACCTCGGGTGAGTCCGGGCACAGATACGCAGTATTTT
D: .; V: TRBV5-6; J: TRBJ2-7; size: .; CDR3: CASSRQGEASYEQYF; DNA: TGTGCCAGCAGCCGGCAGGGGGAGGCCTCCTACGAGCAGTACTTC
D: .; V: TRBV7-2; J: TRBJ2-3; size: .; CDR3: CASSLAGVADTQYF; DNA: TGTGCCAGCAGCTTAGCGGGGGTGGCAGATACGCAGTATTTT
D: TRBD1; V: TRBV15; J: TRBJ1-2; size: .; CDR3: CATSTGGTANSNYGYTF; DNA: TGTGCCACCAGCACTGGGGGGACAGCAAACTCGAACTATGGCTACACCTTC
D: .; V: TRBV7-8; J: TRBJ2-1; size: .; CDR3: CASSLALGGSGNEQFF; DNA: TGTGCCAGCAGCTTAGCGCTAGGGGGGTCTGGCAATGAGCAGTTCTTC
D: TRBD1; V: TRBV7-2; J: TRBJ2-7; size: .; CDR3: CASSSSGGRGSYEQYF; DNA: TGTGCCAGCAGCTCGTCAGGGGGCAGAGGGTCCTACGAGCAGTACTTC
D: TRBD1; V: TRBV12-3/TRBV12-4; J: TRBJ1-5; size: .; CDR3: CASSSDRGQPQHF; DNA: TGTGCCAGCAGTTCGGACAGGGGACAGCCCCAGCATTTT
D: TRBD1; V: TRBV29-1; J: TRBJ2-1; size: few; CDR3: CSVPGQGEGNEQFF; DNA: TGCAGCGTCCCAGGACAGGGGGAAGGGAATGAGCAGTTCTTC
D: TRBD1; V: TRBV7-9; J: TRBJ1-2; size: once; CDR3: CASSLDRGPGYTF; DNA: TGTGCCAGCAGCCTGGACAGGGGGCCTGGCTACACCTTC
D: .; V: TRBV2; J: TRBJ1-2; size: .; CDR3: CASRGGGDGYTF; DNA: TGTGCCAGCAGGGGCGGGGGCGATGGCTACACCTTC
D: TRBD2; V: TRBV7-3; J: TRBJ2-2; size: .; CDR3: CASSLGTSGTRGTGELFF; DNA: TGTGCCAGCAGCTTAGGGACTAGCGGGACCCGGGGGACCGGGGAGCTGTTTTTT
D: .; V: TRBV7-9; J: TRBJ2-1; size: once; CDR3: CASSLGWGNEQFF; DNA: TGTGCCAGCAGCTTAGGGTGGGGGAATGAGCAGTTCTTC
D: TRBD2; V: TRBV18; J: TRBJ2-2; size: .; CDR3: CASSPRLAGPAGELFF; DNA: TGTGCCAGCTCACCACGGCTAGCGGGACCGGCCGGGGAGCTGTTTTTT
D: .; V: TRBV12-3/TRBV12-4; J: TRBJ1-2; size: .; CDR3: CASSFIGYGYTF; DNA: TGTGCCAGCAGTTTTATCGGATATGGCTACACCTTC
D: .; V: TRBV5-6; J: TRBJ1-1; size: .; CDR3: CASSGTRGGNTEAFF; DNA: TGTGCCAGCAGCGGGACTCGCGGGGGCAACACTGAAGCTTTCTTT
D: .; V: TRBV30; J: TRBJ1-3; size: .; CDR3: CAWNRGLSSGNTIYF; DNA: TGTGCCTGGAATCGGGGGCTCTCCTCTGGAAACACCATATATTTT
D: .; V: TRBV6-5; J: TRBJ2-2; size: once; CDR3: CASSYRGTGELFF; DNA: TGTGCCAGCAGTTACAGGGGCACCGGGGAGCTGTTTTTT
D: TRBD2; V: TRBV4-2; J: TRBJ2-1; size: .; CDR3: CASSQVGGALNEQFF; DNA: TGTGCCAGCAGCCAAGTGGGAGGGGCTTTGAATGAGCAGTTCTTC
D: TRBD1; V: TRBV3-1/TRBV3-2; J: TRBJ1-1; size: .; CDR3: CASREDREDTEAFF; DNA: TGTGCCAGCAGAGAGGACAGGGAGGACACTGAAGCTTTCTTT
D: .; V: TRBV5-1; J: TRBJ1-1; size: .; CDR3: CASSYGGGTEAFF; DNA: TGCGCCAGCAGCTACGGGGGTGGCACTGAAGCTTTCTTT
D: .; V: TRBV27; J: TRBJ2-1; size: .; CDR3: CASSFYLAGTRSLYNEQFF; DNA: TGTGCCAGCAGTTTCTACCTAGCCGGGACCAGGAGCCTCTACAATGAGCAGTTCTTC
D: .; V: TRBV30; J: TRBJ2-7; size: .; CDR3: CAWLTGRKDEQYF; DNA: TGTGCCTGGTTAACAGGGAGGAAGGACGAGCAGTACTTC
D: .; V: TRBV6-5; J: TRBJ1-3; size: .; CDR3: CASSLEGSGNTIYF; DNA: TGTGCCAGCAGTTTGGAGGGCTCTGGAAACACCATATATTTT
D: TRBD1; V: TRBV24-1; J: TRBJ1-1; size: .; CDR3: CATSATGGEAFF; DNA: TGTGCCACCAGTGCCACAGGGGGCGAAGCTTTCTTT
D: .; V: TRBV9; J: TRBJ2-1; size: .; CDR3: CASSVAELSSYNEQFF; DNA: TGTGCCAGCAGCGTAGCGGAACTGAGCTCCTACAATGAGCAGTTCTTC
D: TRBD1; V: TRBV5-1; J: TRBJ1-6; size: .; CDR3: CASSQQGAENSPLHF; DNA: TGCGCCAGCAGCCAACAGGGGGCTGAAAATTCACCCCTCCACTTT
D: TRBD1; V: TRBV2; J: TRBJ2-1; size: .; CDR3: CASTLWQGVNEQFF; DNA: TGTGCCAGCACCCTGTGGCAGGGGGTAAATGAGCAGTTCTTC
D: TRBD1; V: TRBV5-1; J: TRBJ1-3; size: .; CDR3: CASSLGTGEYGNTIYF; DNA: TGCGCCAGCAGCCTCGGGACAGGGGAGTACGGAAACACCATATATTTT
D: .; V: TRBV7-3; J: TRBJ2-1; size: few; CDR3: CASTPSPGNNEQFF; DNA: TGTGCCAGCACCCCCTCCCCGGGAAACAATGAGCAGTTCTTC
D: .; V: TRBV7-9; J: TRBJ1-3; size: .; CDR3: CASSPRGGPSGNTIYF; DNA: TGTGCCAGCAGCCCTCGGGGGGGGCCCTCTGGAAACACCATATATTTT
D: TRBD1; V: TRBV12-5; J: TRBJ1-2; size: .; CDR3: CASGLVSAGTVVF; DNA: TGTGCTAGTGGTTTGGTCTCGGCCGGGACAGTCGTCTTC
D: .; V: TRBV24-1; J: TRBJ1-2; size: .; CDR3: CATSDLQRWQRNGYTF; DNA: TGTGCCACCAGTGATTTGCAACGTTGGCAGAGAAATGGCTACACCTTC
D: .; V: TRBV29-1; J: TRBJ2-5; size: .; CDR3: CSVEERIQETQYF; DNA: TGCAGCGTTGAAGAGAGAATCCAAGAGACCCAGTACTTC
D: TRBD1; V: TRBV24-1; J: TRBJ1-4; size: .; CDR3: CATSDVIQGNNEKLFF; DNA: TGTGCCACCAGTGATGTGATACAGGGGAACAATGAAAAACTGTTTTTT
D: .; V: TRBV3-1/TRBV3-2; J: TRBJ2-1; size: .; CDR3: CASSPTLGQYNEQFF; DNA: TGTGCCAGCAGCCCGACTCTTGGACAGTACAATGAGCAGTTCTTC
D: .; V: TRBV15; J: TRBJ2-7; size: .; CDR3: CATSRGALTSFYEQYF; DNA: TGTGCCACCAGCAGAGGGGCCCTAACTAGCTTCTACGAGCAGTACTTC
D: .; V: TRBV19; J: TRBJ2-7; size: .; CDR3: CASSPRQGTSYEQYF; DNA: TGTGCCAGTAGTCCCAGGCAGGGAACGTCCTACGAGCAGTACTTC
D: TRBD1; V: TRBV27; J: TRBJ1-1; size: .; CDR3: CASRARGRATEAFF; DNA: TGTGCCAGCAGAGCAAGGGGGCGGGCCACTGAAGCTTTCTTT
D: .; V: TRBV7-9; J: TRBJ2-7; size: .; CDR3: CASSTPGLVEQYF; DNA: TGTGCCAGCAGCACCCCGGGACTCGTCGAGCAGTACTTC
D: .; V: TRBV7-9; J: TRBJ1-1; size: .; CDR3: CASRGQGTEAFF; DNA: TGTGCCAGCAGGGGTCAGGGCACTGAAGCTTTCTTT